These 20 T cell receptor beta chains came from one sample sequenced in a study of regulatory T cells in long-lasting Graves disease (dated by TCRdb to about 2021). Read against the paper, the sample's time point label means: newly diagnosed GD, antithyroid drugs for less than 3 months. RNA was extracted from PBMCs in TRIzol for both TCR sequencing and RNA sequencing. Libraries were constructed by multiplex PCR. The sample was run on an Illumina HiSeq 4000. iRepertoire HTBI primers and Arm-PCR amplification of CDR3 regions were used to construct TCR beta libraries. TCRdb trimmed public reads at Q25 via fastp, called clones via MiXCR and kept in-frame beta chains. Entries are consolidated by CDR3 protein sequence, retaining the most common genes and DNA. Present in this sample are roughly 400,000 distinct CDR3 sequences, roughly 17% of which were seen just once. Less than 30% of the sample belongs to the ten largest clones.

A further study also used this sample, focusing on T cells in Graves' hyperthyroidism and ophthalmopathy.

The sample in question was peripheral blood mononuclear cells (PBMCs), obtained at new diagnosis, from a patient treated with antithyroid drugs. The receptors were gathered from a woman under 30 with Graves disease. Donor details come from another sample of the same person, matched by shared clones.

This clonotype was observed at least ten times. The chain is built from TRBV10-3 and TRBJ2-3; TRBD2 matches at 8 bases. Looked up from germline, CDR1 is ENHRY and CDR2 is SYGVKD. The CDR3 length is 14 residues. J lost 2 bases, V lost 7 bases, and 5 bases had no gene match. CDR3 sequence reads: CAIKRGPDTDTQYF. The CDR3 DNA is TGTGCCATCAAGCGGGGGCCGGACACAGATACGCAGTATTTT.

In this sample, this clonotype turned up many times. V gene TRBV30 combines with J gene TRBJ2-3; D is ambiguous. Germline lookup yields CDR1 GTSNPN and CDR2 SVGIG (reference sequence). The V end lost 2 bases, the J end lost 5 bases, and 2 bases lay between the germline ends. The CDR3 sequence is 10 residues long. CDR3 in DNA: TGTGCCTGGAGTCGAGATACGCAGTATTTT. It codes for CAWSRDTQYF.

The sample holds a few counts of this clonotype. The J gene is TRBJ2-3, the V gene TRBV20-1; unclear D gene. V lost 1 base, J lost 4 bases, and 9 bases lay in between. The CDR3 runs 13 residues. CDR1 is DFQATT and CDR2 is SNEGSKA in the germline V gene (reference sequence). The CDR3 DNA follows: TGCAGTGCTAGAGTGGGCCCCGCAGATACGCAGTATTTT. Translated, it gives CSARVGPADTQYF.

This clonotype was observed many times. The chain carries TRBV7-2 and TRBJ2-7; 7 bases map to TRBD1. CDR3 length equals 13 residues. Germline lookup yields CDR1 SGHTA and CDR2 FQGNSA. The V segment lost 5 bases and the J segment 5 bases; nucleotides outside the gene matches: 6. The CDR3 protein is CASSPDRVNEQYF. The CDR3, as DNA: TGTGCCAGCAGCCCCGACAGGGTCAACGAGCAGTACTTC.

The chain links TRBV18 to TRBJ1-6; 9 nucleotides match TRBD1. Per germline, CDR1 KGHSH and CDR2 LQKENI. The CDR3 is made up of 15 amino acids. V was clipped by 5 bases and J by 9 bases; unmatched bases: 8. The CDR3 loop reads CASSAGDRVVSPLHF. DNA of the CDR3: TGTGCCAGCTCAGCGGGGGACAGGGTGGTTTCACCCCTCCACTTT.

Many counts were recorded for this clonotype. The CDR3, as DNA: TGCGCCAGCAGTGACGTTCCGGCCGGAGAGACCCAGTACTTC. Protein sequence: CASSDVPAGETQYF. The chain has TRBV10-2 and TRBJ2-5; no reliable D call. V was clipped by 3 bases and J by 4 bases, with 12 bases between them. This CDR3 region has 14 residues. Germline lookup yields CDR1 WSHSY and CDR2 SAAADI.

This clonotype was seen a few times. The chain joins TRBV28 to TRBJ1-3; weak D call: TRBD1 (5 bases). The CDR3 loop spans 16 amino acids. Germline CDR1 is MDHEN and CDR2 is SYDVKM. The V end lost 8 bases, the J end lost 0 bases, and 17 bases lay between the germline ends. The CDR3 here is CASVPPGLGSGNTIYF. CDR3 DNA: TGTGCCAGCGTACCGCCGGGACTCGGCTCTGGAAACACCATATATTTT.

This clonotype showed up many times. One end of the junction fails to match germline, which may point to a read error. The chain combines TRBV7-9 with TRBJ2-1, with TRBD2 matching 10 bases. CDR3 length: 14 residues. The germline gives CDR1 SEHNR, CDR2 FQNEAQ (reference sequence). The CDR3 sequence: CASSLAGEYNEQFF. In nucleotides, the CDR3 is TGTGCCAGCAGCCTAGCGGGAGAATACAATGAGCAGTTCTTC. Looking up the rest from reference TRBV7-9 and TRBJ2-1 gives the full variable domain: DTGVSQNPRHKITKRGQNVTFRCDPISEHNRLYWYRQTLGQGPEFLTYFQNEAQLEKSRLLSDRFSAERPKGSFSTLEIQRTEQGDSAMYLCASSLAGEYNEQFFGPGTRLTVL.

This clonotype was seen more than once but under ten times. This sequence may be a read error, since a much larger clone differs from it by one base. The chain links TRBV28 to TRBJ2-7; TRBD2 matches 7 bases. Germline loops: CDR1 MDHEN, CDR2 SYDVKM. V dropped 6 bases and J dropped 9; count of bases not matched to a gene: 17. The CDR3 loop spans 15 amino acids. CDR3 amino acids: CASSPRTGGRSGQYF. In DNA form, the CDR3 reads TGTGCCAGCAGCCCAAGGACTGGCGGGAGAAGTGGGCAGTACTTC.

The gene calls are TRBV6-4 and TRBJ2-1, with 8 nucleotides matching TRBD1. The assigned J gene may be wrong: the sequence end matches TRBJ2-5 better. Germline-derived CDR1 and CDR2 are MRHNA and SNTAGT. This CDR3 contains 15 residues. The CDR3 is CASSDFGQGGQTQYF. In DNA, the CDR3 is TGTGCCAGCAGTGACTTTGGACAGGGTGGACAGACCCAGTACTTC.

As for this clonotype: This is likely an artifact of a read error, given a far larger clone one base away. The chain is built from TRBV18 and TRBJ2-4; D possibly matches TRBD1 or TRBD2 (6 bases each). The J call is doubtful: the DNA matches TRBJ2-1 better. The CDR3 covers 15 residues. Per the germline V gene, CDR1 is KGHSH and CDR2 is LQKENI. The CDR3 coding sequence is TGTGCCAGCTCGTACGACAGGAGGGTTATAGAGACCCAGTTCTTC. Protein product: CASSYDRRVIETQFF.

The rearrangement uses TRBV18 and TRBJ2-3; 7 bases line up with TRBD1. J gave up 0 bases and V 6 bases, and 9 bases lay outside the gene matches. The CDR3 is made up of 16 amino acids. Germline CDR1 and CDR2: KGHSH and LQKENI. The CDR3: CASSLRQGTSTDTQYF. In nucleotides, the CDR3 is TGTGCCAGCTCTCTCAGACAGGGAACAAGCACAGATACGCAGTATTTT. The full variable domain, completed using reference TRBV18 and TRBJ2-3, is NAGVMQNPRHLVRRRGQEARLRCSPMKGHSHVYWYRQLPEEGLKFMVYLQKENIIDESGMPKERFSAEFPKEGPSILRIQQVVRGDSAAYFCASSLRQGTSTDTQYFGPGTRLTVL.

This chain links TRBV5-1 with TRBJ2-1; 8 nucleotides line up with TRBD2. V lost 4 bases to trimming and J lost 6 bases; unmatched junction nucleotides: 9. There are 15 residues in the CDR3. Germline V lookup: CDR1 SGHRS, CDR2 YFSETQ. This CDR3 reads CASSPGTRTPNEQFF. CDR3 DNA: TGCGCCAGCAGCCCCGGGACTAGAACCCCCAATGAGCAGTTCTTC.

This clonotype was seen only a few times. The chain couples TRBV7-3 to TRBJ2-1, with TRBD2 identical over 11 bases. The CDR3 sequence is 17 residues long. The V gene's germline CDR1 is SGHTA and CDR2 FQGTGA. V dropped 5 bases and J dropped 4; count of bases not matched to a gene: 10. The CDR3 DNA is TGTGCCAGCAGCCACGACATAGCGGGAGGGAGGTACAATGAGCAGTTCTTC. This encodes CASSHDIAGGRYNEQFF.

The V and J genes are TRBV6-1 and TRBJ2-2, with 8 bases matching TRBD1. This CDR3 contains 15 residues. V gave up 6 bases and J gave up 4 bases; unmatched junction bases: 7. Germline CDR1 reads MNHNS; CDR2 reads SASEGT. The CDR3 protein is CASRRTGTGTGELFF. CDR3 sequence (DNA): TGTGCCAGCAGGCGGACAGGGACGGGCACCGGGGAGCTGTTTTTT.

This clonotype turned up a few times. The CDR3 sequence is CASSPPGATYGYTF. The CDR3 bases are TGTGCCAGCTCACCACCCGGAGCCACATATGGCTACACCTTC. J is TRBJ1-2 and V is TRBV18; no clear D. V shed 0 bases and J shed 5 bases, with 10 bases lying between them. This CDR3 is built from 14 residues. Germline V gives CDR1 KGHSH, CDR2 LQKENI.

The chain employs TRBV4-1 and TRBJ2-7, with TRBD1 identical over 7 bases. The V gene end was trimmed by 0 bases and the J gene end by 6 bases; junction bases not matched to a gene: 11. The germline V gene has CDR1 MGHRA and CDR2 YSYEKL. The CDR3 extends over 16 amino acids. The CDR3 reads CASSQELRLQGREQYF. Here the CDR3 DNA reads TGCGCCAGCAGCCAAGAACTTCGACTACAGGGGCGCGAGCAGTACTTC.

This clonotype was counted at least ten times. The CDR3 loop reads CASRRAGELFF. For the CDR3, the DNA is TGTGCCAGCAGGAGGGCCGGGGAGCTGTTTTTT. J is TRBJ2-2 and V is TRBV12-3 or TRBV12-4; D might be TRBD2 (5 bases). The CDR3 length is 11 residues. V was cut by 6 bases and J by 6 bases, with 5 bases left in between.

This clonotype was recorded many times. This chain joins TRBV5-1 and TRBJ2-1; D gene unclear. The CDR3 covers 14 residues. The V gene's germline CDR1 is SGHRS and CDR2 YFSETQ. Trimming pared 0 bases from V and 8 bases from J, leaving 12 bases between. The CDR3 region is CASSLAHLSDEQFF. The CDR3 nucleotides are TGCGCCAGCAGCTTGGCCCATCTAAGTGATGAGCAGTTCTTC.

This clonotype has a count of ten or more. This chain links TRBV28 with TRBJ1-5, with 8 nucleotides matching TRBD1. V trimming: 5 bases; J trimming: 3 bases; junction bases outside the gene matches: 12. Per germline, CDR1 MDHEN and CDR2 SYDVKM. This CDR3 is built from 17 residues. The CDR3 region has the DNA TGTGCCAGCAGTACCCGGACAGGGAAGGGAACCAATCAGCCCCAGCATTTT. As protein: CASSTRTGKGTNQPQHF. Complete variable domain (other parts from reference TRBV28 and TRBJ1-5): DVKVTQSSRYLVKRTGEKVFLECVQDMDHENMFWYRQDPGLGLRLIYFSYDVKMKEKGDIPEGYSVSREKKERFSLILESASTNQTSMYLCASSTRTGKGTNQPQHFGDGTRLSIL.